Each of the 3 T cell receptor beta chains below was sequenced from the same sample in a study of blood T cell repertoires in COVID-19. Measured with immunoSEQ multiplex PCR; TCRdb has only the in-frame clones, and not every one. The sample gives some 16,000 clones, 80% to 90% of which show up once; 10% is in the top ten. The sample taken for sequencing was peripheral blood. All receptors derive from a man at least 80 years old with acute or convalescent COVID-19.

The chain couples TRBV9 to TRBJ1-1, with TRBD1 matching over 7 bases. CDR3 length equals 15 residues. The germline V gene encodes CDR1 SGDLS and CDR2 YYNGEE. The V gene end was trimmed by 2 bases and the J gene end by 1 base; junction bases not matched to a gene: 5. The CDR3 nucleotides are TGTGCCAGCAGCGTCCTGGACAGGCGGAACACTGAAGCTTTCTTT. Encoded protein: CASSVLDRRNTEAFF.

The chain employs TRBV24-1 and TRBJ2-7; tentative D call: TRBD1 (5 bases). Germline lookup yields CDR1 KGHDR and CDR2 SFDVKD. The CDR3 consists of 13 residues. Between the trimmed V and J ends, which lost 3 bases and 4 bases, there was a span of 9 bases. CDR3 bases: TGTGCCACCAGTGATAGGGGTCGGTACGAGCAGTACTTC. Protein sequence: CATSDRGRYEQYF.

This clone was seen a single time. The chain carries TRBV7-2 and TRBJ2-2, with D perhaps TRBD1 (6 bases). Trimming shortened V by 0 bases and J by 7 bases, and 12 bases separated the two germline ends. This CDR3 has 15 residues. Germline loops: CDR1 SGHTA, CDR2 FQGNSA. The CDR3 DNA is TGTGCCAGCAGCTTAGCGGGGGCGAGTTTCGGGGAGCTGTTTTTT. This codes for CASSLAGASFGELFF.